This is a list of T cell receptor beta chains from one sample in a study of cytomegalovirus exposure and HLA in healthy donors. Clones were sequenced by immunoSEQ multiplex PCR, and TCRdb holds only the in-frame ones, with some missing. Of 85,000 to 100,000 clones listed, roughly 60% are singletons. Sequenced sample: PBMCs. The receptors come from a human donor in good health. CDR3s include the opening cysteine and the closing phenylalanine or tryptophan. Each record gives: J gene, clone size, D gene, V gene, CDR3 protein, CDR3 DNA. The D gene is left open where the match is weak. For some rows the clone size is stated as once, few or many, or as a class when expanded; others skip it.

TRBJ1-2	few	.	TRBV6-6	CASSYSSRDGYTF	TGTGCCAGCAGTTACTCGAGCAGGGATGGCTACACCTTC
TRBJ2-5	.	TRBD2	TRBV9	CASSVAPWTSGGGETQYF	TGTGCCAGCAGCGTAGCTCCCTGGACTAGCGGGGGGGGAGAGACCCAGTACTTC
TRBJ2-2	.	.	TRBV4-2	CASSQERGGFTGELFF	TGTGCCAGCAGCCAAGAAAGGGGGGGATTCACCGGGGAGCTGTTTTTT
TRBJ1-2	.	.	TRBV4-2	CASSPGLVDGYTF	TGTGCCAGCAGCCCGGGACTGGTGGACGGCTACACCTTC
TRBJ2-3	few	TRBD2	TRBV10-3	CAISKHSSGGAVDTQYF	TGTGCCATCAGTAAACATTCTAGCGGGGGGGCCGTGGATACGCAGTATTTT
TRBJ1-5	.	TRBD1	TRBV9	CASSADAGGRQPQHF	TGTGCCAGCAGCGCCGACGCAGGGGGCCGGCAGCCCCAGCATTTT
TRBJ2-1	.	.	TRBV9	CASSVDYPPYNEQFF	TGTGCCAGCAGCGTTGACTACCCACCTTACAATGAGCAGTTCTTC
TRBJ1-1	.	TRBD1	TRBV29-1	CSVDGGTGGKKAFF	TGCAGCGTTGATGGCGGGACAGGGGGCAAGAAAGCTTTCTTT
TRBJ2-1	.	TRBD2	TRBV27	CASSFGSGVFYEQFF	TGTGCCAGCAGTTTCGGGAGCGGGGTCTTTTATGAGCAGTTCTTC
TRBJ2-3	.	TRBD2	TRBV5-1	CASKTSGSTDTQYF	TGCGCCAGCAAGACTAGCGGGTCCACAGATACGCAGTATTTT
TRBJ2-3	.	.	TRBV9	CASSVATKTDTQYF	TGTGCCAGCAGCGTAGCTACCAAAACAGATACGCAGTATTTT
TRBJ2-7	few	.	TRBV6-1	CASSDGVGGYEQYF	TGTGCCAGCAGTGACGGGGTGGGAGGCTACGAGCAGTACTTC
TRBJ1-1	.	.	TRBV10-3	CAISDAGPEAFF	TGTGCCATCAGTGACGCAGGGCCTGAAGCTTTCTTT
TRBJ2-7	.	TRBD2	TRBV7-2	CASSLSGGVPYEQYF	TGTGCCAGCAGCTTAAGCGGGGGGGTCCCCTACGAGCAGTACTTC
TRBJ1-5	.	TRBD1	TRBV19	CASSLDRGSNQPQHF	TGTGCCAGTAGTCTCGACAGGGGCAGCAATCAGCCCCAGCATTTT
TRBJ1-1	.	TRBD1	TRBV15	CATSRDHPGQGDEAFF	TGTGCCACCAGCAGAGATCACCCGGGACAGGGCGATGAAGCTTTCTTT
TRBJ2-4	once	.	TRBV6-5	CASSSYRVVTKNIQYF	TGTGCCAGCAGTTCCTACAGGGTGGTGACCAAAAACATTCAGTACTTC
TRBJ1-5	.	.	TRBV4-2	CASSQGGTSGGHTDTQHF	TGTGCCAGCAGCCAAGGAGGGACTAGCGGGGGCCACACAGATACGCAGCATTTT
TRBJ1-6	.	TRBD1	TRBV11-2	CASSLVGTDNSPLHF	TGTGCCAGCAGCTTAGTCGGGACAGATAATTCTCCCCTCCACTTT
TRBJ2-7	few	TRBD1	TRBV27	CASSWDRGQSYEQYF	TGTGCCAGCAGTTGGGACAGGGGGCAGTCCTACGAGCAGTACTTC
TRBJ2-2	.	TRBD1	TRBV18	CASSPPGTGNTGELFF	TGTGCCAGCTCACCACCGGGGACAGGCAACACCGGGGAGCTGTTTTTT
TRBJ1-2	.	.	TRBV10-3	CAISERQGKGGYTF	TGTGCCATCAGTGAAAGGCAGGGAAAAGGAGGCTACACCTTC
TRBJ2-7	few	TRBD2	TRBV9	CASSATSGGYSYEQYF	TGTGCCAGCAGCGCCACTAGCGGGGGGTACTCCTACGAGCAGTACTTC
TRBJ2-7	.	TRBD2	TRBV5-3	CARSLWASGAHSYEQYF	TGTGCCAGAAGCTTGTGGGCTAGCGGGGCTCACTCCTACGAGCAGTACTTC
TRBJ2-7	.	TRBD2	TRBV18	CASSPGLVNYEQYF	TGTGCCAGCTCACCAGGACTAGTCAACTACGAGCAGTACTTC
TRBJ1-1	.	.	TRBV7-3	CASSPRAGAGTEAFF	TGTGCCAGCAGCCCAAGGGCAGGGGCCGGGACTGAAGCTTTCTTT
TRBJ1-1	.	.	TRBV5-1	CASSFPPGTFF	TGCGCCAGCAGCTTCCCGCCAGGTACTTTCTTT
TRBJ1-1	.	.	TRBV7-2	CASSSGLLQRF	TGTGCCAGCAGCTCGGGACTCCTCCAACGTTTT
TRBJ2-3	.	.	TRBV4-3	CASSQESLGTDTQYF	TGCGCCAGCAGCCAAGAGTCCCTAGGCACAGATACGCAGTATTTT
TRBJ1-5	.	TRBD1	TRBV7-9	CASSLIGTGVNQPQHF	TGTGCCAGCAGCTTGATAGGGACAGGGGTCAATCAGCCCCAGCATTTT
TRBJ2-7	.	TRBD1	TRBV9	CASSPRTGRFVDEQYF	TGTGCCAGCAGCCCCCGGACAGGGAGGTTTGTAGACGAGCAGTACTTC
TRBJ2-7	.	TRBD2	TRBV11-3	CASSSLIETSGGYEQYF	TGTGCCAGCAGCTCTTTGATAGAGACTAGCGGGGGTTACGAGCAGTACTTC
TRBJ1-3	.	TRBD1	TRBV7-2	CASSFHRGTGNTIYF	TGTGCCAGCAGCTTTCACAGGGGGACTGGAAACACCATATATTTT
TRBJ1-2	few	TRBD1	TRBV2	CASSDLAGGLSSYTF	TGTGCCAGCAGTGATCTGGCAGGGGGCTTAAGTAGCTACACCTTC
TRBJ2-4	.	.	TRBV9	CASSPRLAKNIQYF	TGTGCCAGCAGCCCCCGTCTAGCCAAAAACATTCAGTACTTC
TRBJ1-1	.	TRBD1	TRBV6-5	CASSSTDRANTEAFF	TGCGCCAGCAGTTCCACGGACAGGGCCAACACTGAAGCTTTCTTT
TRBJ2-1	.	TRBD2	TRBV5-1	CASSPGSSGGINEQFF	TGCGCCAGCAGCCCCGGGTCTAGCGGGGGGATCAATGAGCAGTTCTTC
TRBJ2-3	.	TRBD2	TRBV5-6	CASLLGRGDTQYF	TGTGCCAGCCTACTGGGGAGGGGTGATACGCAGTATTTT
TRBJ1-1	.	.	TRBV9	CASSVGEGEAFF	TGTGCCAGCAGCGTAGGAGAGGGTGAAGCTTTCTTT
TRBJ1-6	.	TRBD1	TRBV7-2	CASSWDRVGNSPLHF	TGTGCCAGCAGCTGGGACAGGGTGGGAAATTCACCCCTCCACTTT
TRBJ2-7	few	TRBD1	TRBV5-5	CASSSGTGFYEQYF	TGTGCCAGCAGCTCGGGGACAGGGTTCTACGAGCAGTACTTC
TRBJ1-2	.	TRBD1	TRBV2	CASSYGDRGYGYTF	TGTGCCAGCAGTTACGGCGACAGGGGCTATGGCTACACCTTC
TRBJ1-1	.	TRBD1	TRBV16	CASSLWTGNTEAFF	TGTGCCAGCAGCCTTTGGACAGGGAACACTGAAGCTTTCTTT
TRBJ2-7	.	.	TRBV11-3	CASSLESSSYEQYF	TGTGCCAGCAGCTTAGAGTCCAGCTCCTACGAGCAGTACTTC
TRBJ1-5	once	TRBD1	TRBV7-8	CASSSRDSPQHF	TGTGCCAGCAGCTCACGGGACAGCCCCCAGCATTTT
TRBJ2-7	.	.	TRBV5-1	CASSLLVHEQYF	TGCGCCAGCAGCTTATTAGTCCACGAGCAGTACTTC
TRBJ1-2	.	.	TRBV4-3	CASSQVGPSGNYGYTF	TGCGCCAGCAGCCAAGTCGGACCCTCAGGGAACTATGGCTACACCTTC
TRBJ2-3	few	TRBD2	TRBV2	CASSAYTTSAGTDTQYF	TGTGCCAGCAGCGCATATACGACTAGCGCGGGAACAGATACGCAGTATTTT